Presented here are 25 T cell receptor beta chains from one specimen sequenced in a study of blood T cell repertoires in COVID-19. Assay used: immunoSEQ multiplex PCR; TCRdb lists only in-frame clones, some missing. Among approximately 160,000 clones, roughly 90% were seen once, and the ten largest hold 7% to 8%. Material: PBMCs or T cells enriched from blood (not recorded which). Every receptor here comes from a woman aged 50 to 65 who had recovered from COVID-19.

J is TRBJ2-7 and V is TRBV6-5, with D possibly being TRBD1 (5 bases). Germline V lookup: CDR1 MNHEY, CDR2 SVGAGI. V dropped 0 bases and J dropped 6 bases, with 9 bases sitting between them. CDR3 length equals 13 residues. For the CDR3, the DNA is TGTGCCAGCAGTTACTCGATCCAGGGCGAGCAGTACTTC. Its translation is CASSYSIQGEQYF.

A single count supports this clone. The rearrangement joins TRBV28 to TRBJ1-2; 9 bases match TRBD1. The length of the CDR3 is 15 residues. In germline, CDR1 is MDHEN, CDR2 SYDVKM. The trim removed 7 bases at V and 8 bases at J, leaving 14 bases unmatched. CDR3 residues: CASKFRDRDRLGYTF. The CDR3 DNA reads TGTGCCAGCAAATTCCGGGACAGGGATAGGCTCGGCTACACCTTC.

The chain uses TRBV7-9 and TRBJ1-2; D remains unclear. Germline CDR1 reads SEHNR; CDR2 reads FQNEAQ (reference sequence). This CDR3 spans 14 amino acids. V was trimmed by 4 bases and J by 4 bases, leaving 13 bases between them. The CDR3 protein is CASSSLEAAYGYTF. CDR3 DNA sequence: TGTGCCAGCAGCTCCCTGGAGGCGGCCTATGGCTACACCTTC.

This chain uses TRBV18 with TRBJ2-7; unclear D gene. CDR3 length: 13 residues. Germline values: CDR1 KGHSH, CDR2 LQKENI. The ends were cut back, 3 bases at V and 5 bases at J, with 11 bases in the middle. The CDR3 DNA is TGTGCCAGCTCACCCTACGTAAACGACGAGCAGTACTTC. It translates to CASSPYVNDEQYF.

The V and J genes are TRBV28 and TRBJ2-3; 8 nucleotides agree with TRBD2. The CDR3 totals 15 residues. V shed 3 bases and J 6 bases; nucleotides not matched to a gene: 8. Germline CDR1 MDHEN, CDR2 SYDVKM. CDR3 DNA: TGTGCCAGCAGTTTTGGGGCGGGAGGAATTGATACGCAGTATTTT. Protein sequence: CASSFGAGGIDTQYF.

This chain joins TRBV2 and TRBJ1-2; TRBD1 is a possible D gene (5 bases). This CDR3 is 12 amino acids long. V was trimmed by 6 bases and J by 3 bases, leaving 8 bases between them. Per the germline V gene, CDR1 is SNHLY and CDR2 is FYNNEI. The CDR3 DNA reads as TGTGCCAGCAGCAGGGTCGACTATGGCTACACCTTC. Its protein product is CASSRVDYGYTF.

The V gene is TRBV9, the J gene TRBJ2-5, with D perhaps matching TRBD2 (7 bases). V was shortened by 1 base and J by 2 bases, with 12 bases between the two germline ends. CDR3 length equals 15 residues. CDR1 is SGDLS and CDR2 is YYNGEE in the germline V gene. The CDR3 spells CASSVMGGLQETQYF. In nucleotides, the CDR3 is TGTGCCAGCAGCGTAATGGGGGGGCTGCAAGAGACCCAGTACTTC. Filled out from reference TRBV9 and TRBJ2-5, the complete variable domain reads DSGVTQTPKHLITATGQRVTLRCSPRSGDLSVYWYQQSLDQGLQFLIQYYNGEERAKGNILERFSAQQFPDLHSELNLSSLELGDSALYFCASSVMGGLQETQYFGPGTRLLVL.

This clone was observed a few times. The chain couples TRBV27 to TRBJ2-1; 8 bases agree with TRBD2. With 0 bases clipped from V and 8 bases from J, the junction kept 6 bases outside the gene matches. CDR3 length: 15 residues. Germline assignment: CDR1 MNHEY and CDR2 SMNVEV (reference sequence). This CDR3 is CASSLSAGVIDEQFF. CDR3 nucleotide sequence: TGTGCCAGCAGTTTATCAGCGGGAGTGATTGATGAGCAGTTCTTC.

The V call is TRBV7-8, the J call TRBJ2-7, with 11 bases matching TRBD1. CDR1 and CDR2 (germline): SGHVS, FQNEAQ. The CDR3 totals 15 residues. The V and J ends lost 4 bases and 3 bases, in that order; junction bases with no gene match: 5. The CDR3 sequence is CASSSGGQGGYEQYF. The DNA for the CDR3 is TGTGCCAGCAGCTCCGGGGGACAGGGGGGCTACGAGCAGTACTTC.

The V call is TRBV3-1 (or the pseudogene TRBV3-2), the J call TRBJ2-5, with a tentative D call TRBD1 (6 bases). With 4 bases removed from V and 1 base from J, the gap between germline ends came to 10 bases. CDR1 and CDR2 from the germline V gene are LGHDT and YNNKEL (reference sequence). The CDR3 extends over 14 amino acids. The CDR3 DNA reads TGTGCCAGCAGCCCCTCAGGGGTCCAAGAGACCCAGTACTTC. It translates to CASSPSGVQETQYF.

The CDR3 DNA reads as TGTGCCTGGAGTGACCTTACAGGGTCTGGCTACACCTTC. Its protein is CAWSDLTGSGYTF. The chain uses TRBV30 and TRBJ1-2; TRBD1 might be the D (6 bases). The CDR3 is 13 residues long. Germline V gives CDR1 GTSNPN, CDR2 SVGIG (reference sequence). The V end was cut by 1 base, the J end by 7 bases, with 13 bases between.

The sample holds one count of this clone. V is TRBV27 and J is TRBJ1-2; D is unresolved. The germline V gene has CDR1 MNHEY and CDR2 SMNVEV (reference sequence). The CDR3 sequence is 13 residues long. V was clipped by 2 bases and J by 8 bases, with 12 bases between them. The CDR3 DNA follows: TGTGCCAGCAGTTTAGACGGAGCGCCCGGCTACACCTTC. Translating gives CASSLDGAPGYTF.

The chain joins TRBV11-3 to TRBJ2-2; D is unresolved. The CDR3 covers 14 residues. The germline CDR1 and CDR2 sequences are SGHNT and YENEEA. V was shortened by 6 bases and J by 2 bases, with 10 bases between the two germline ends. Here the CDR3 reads CASRSSGNTGELFF. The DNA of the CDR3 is TGTGCCAGCAGGTCCTCAGGAAACACCGGGGAGCTGTTTTTT.

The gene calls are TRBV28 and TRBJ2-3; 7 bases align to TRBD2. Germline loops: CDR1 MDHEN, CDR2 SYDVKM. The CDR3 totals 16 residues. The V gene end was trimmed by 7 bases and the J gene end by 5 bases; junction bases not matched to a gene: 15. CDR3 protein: CASTTIGAGVGDTQYF. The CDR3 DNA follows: TGTGCCAGCACCACCATAGGGGCGGGAGTCGGAGATACGCAGTATTTT.

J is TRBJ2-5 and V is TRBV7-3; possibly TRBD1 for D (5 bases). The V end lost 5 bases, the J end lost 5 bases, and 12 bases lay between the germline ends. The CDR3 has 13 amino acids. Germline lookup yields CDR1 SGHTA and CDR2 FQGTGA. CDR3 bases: TGTGCCAGCAGCCCCGACAGCCGGGAGACCCAGTACTTC. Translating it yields CASSPDSRETQYF.

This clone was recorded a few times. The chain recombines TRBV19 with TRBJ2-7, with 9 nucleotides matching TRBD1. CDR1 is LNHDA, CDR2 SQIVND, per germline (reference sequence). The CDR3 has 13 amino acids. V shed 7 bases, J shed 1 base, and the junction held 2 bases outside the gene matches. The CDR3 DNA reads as TGTGCCAGTAAGGGGACAGGGTCCTACGAGCAGTACTTC. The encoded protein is CASKGTGSYEQYF.

The CDR3 DNA follows: TGTGCCAGCAGTCCACAATTAGGCAGGGCAGGGATTCAGTACTTC. As protein: CASSPQLGRAGIQYF. The rearrangement uses TRBV6-5 and TRBJ2-4, with D maybe TRBD1 (5 bases). This CDR3 comprises 15 residues. V was clipped by 5 bases and J by 10 bases, with 21 bases between them. Germline V gene data show CDR1 as MNHEY and CDR2 as SVGAGI.

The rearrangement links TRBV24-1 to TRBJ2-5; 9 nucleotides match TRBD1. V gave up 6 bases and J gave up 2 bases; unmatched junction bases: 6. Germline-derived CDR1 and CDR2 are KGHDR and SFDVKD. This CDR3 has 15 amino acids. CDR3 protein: CATSPGTGQQETQYF. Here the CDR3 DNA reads TGTGCCACCAGTCCCGGGACAGGGCAACAAGAGACCCAGTACTTC.

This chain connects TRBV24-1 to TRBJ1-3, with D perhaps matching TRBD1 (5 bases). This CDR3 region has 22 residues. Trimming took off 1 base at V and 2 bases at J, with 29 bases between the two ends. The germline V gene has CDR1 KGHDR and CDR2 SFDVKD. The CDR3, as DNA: TGTGCCACCAGTGATTTTCCCTCCATGGGGAGGGGTCAGGCCCGGGCTGGAAACACCATATATTTT. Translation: CATSDFPSMGRGQARAGNTIYF.

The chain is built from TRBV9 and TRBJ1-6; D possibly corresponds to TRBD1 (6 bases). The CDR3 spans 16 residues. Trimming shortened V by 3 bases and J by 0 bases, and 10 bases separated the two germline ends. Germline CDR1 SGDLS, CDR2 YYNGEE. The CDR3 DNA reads TGTGCCAGCAGCGCAACAGGGAGCTCCTATAATTCACCCCTCCACTTT. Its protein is CASSATGSSYNSPLHF.

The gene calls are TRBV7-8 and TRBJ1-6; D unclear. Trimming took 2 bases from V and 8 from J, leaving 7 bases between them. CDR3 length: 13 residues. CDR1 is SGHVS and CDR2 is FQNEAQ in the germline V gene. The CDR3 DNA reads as TGTGCCAGCAGCTTATTTGAGTATTCACCCCTCCACTTT. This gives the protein CASSLFEYSPLHF. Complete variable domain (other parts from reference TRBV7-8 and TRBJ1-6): GAGVSQSPRYKVAKRGQDVALRCDPISGHVSLFWYQQALGQGPEFLTYFQNEAQLDKSGLPSDRFFAERPEGSVSTLKIQRTQQEDSAVYLCASSLFEYSPLHFGNGTRLTVT.

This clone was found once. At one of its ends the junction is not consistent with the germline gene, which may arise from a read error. In DNA, the CDR3 is TGTGCCAGCAGCTTTCCCACTAGCGCCGGCGAGCTGTTTTTT. Its translation is CASSFPTSAGELFF. The gene calls are TRBV7-2 and TRBJ2-2, with 7 nucleotides matching TRBD2. Germline values: CDR1 SGHTA, CDR2 FQGNSA. The CDR3 is 14 amino acids.

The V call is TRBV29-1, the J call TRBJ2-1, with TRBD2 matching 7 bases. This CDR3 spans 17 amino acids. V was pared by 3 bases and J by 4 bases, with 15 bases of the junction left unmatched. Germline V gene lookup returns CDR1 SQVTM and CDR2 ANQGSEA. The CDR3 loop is CSVEGGELGSGYNEQFF. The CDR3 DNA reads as TGCAGCGTTGAGGGGGGGGAGCTGGGTAGCGGGTACAATGAGCAGTTCTTC.

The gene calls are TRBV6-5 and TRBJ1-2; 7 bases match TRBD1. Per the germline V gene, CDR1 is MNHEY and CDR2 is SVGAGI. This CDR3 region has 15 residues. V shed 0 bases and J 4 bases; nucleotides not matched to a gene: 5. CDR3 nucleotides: TGTGCCAGCAGTTACTCGGGGACAGTTTTCTATGGCTACACCTTC. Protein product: CASSYSGTVFYGYTF.

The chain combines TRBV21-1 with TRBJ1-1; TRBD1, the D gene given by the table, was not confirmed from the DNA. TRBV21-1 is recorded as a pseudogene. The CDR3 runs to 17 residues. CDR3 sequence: CASSRERDREGDTEAFF. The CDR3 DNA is TGTGCCAGCAGCAGAGAGAGGGACAGGGAAGGGGACACTGAAGCTTTCTTT.